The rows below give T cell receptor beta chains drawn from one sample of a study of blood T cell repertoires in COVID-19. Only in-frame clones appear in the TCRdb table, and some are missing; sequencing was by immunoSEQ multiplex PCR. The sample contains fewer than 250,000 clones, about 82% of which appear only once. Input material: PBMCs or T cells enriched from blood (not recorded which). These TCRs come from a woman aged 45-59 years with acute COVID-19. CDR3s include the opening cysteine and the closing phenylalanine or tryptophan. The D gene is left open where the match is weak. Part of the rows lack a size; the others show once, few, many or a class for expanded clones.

TGCGCCAGCAGCTTGGCCGGGACCGGACAGTTAAAGAACACTGAAGCTTTCTTT,CASSLAGTGQLKNTEAFF,TRBJ1-1,.,TRBV5-1,.
TGTGCCAGCAGCCAAGATATGGGGGGAGCTGAAGCTTTCTTT,CASSQDMGGAEAFF,TRBJ1-1,.,TRBV3-1/TRBV3-2,.
TGCGCCAGCAGCCAAGAATCAGGGTACCTACTGAAGTTCTTC,CASSQESGYLLKFF,TRBJ2-1,.,TRBV4-3,.
TGTGCCAGCAGCTCCGGACAGGGGCGAGACCGCCTCCACTTT,CASSSGQGRDRLHF,TRBJ1-6,.,TRBV7-2,TRBD1
TGCGCCAGCAGCATGGAAGTCCAGGGCGGAAACACCATATATTTT,CASSMEVQGGNTIYF,TRBJ1-3,.,TRBV5-1,.
TGCGCCAGCAGTCACGCGGGGCCCTTCTATGGCTACACCTTC,CASSHAGPFYGYTF,TRBJ1-2,.,TRBV23-1,.
TGTGCCAGCAGAGACGGGACTCCAGGAAGAACTGAAGCTTTCTTT,CASRDGTPGRTEAFF,TRBJ1-1,.,TRBV2,.
TGTGCCAGTGGGGACAGGGAGTTTTCACCCCTCCACTTT,CASGDREFSPLHF,TRBJ1-6,.,TRBV6-5,TRBD1
TGTGCCAGCAGCTTCGGCGGTGCCACTGAAGCTTTCTTT,CASSFGGATEAFF,TRBJ1-1,.,TRBV7-2,.
TGTGCCAGCAGCTTAGTGGCAGGGGTGAACACTGAAGCTTTCTTT,CASSLVAGVNTEAFF,TRBJ1-1,.,TRBV7-8,.
TGTGCCAGCAGTGAACTGAGAAACACTGAAGCTTTCTTT,CASSELRNTEAFF,TRBJ1-1,.,TRBV6-1,.
TGTGCCAGTAGTATTCCTCGACAGGGAAGCAATCAGCCCCAGCATTTT,CASSIPRQGSNQPQHF,TRBJ1-5,.,TRBV19,TRBD1
TGTGCCAGCAGTTCAGGGGGAAGCAATCAGCCCCAGCATTTT,CASSSGGSNQPQHF,TRBJ1-5,.,TRBV6-5,TRBD1
TGCGCCAGCAGCCAAGATTGGCTAGCGGGAATATTCGGCGATGAGCAGTTCTTC,CASSQDWLAGIFGDEQFF,TRBJ2-1,.,TRBV4-1,TRBD2
TGTGCCAGCAGCCCAAACCCCGGGCAGGGAGGAACTGAAGCTTTCTTT,CASSPNPGQGGTEAFF,TRBJ1-1,.,TRBV7-6,.
TGTGCCAGCAGCTTAGGTTATCAAGAGACCCAGTACTTC,CASSLGYQETQYF,TRBJ2-5,.,TRBV11-3,.
TGTGCCAGCACCCTGACGGGAAATCAGCCCCAGCATTTT,CASTLTGNQPQHF,TRBJ1-5,.,TRBV12-3/TRBV12-4,.
TGTGCCAGCAGTATCGGGGGCTACAATGAGCAGTTCTTC,CASSIGGYNEQFF,TRBJ2-1,.,TRBV12-3/TRBV12-4,.
TGTGCCAGCAGCTTGGGGTCGGCAGGGGCTAGCAATCAGCCCCAGCATTTT,CASSLGSAGASNQPQHF,TRBJ1-5,.,TRBV5-5,.
TGCGCCAGCAGCTTTGTGAGTGGGAGTTCCTATAATTCACCCCTCCACTTT,CASSFVSGSSYNSPLHF,TRBJ1-6,.,TRBV5-1,.
TGCGCCAGCAGCTTTGCCCGGACAGGGGCTAATGAAAAACTGTTTTTT,CASSFARTGANEKLFF,TRBJ1-4,.,TRBV5-1,TRBD1
TGTGCCAGTATGGGCCGGTCAGATACGCAGTATTTT,CASMGRSDTQYF,TRBJ2-3,.,TRBV19,.
TGTGCCAGCAGCACACGATCGGGACAGGGATTTGAAAAACTGTTTTTT,CASSTRSGQGFEKLFF,TRBJ1-4,.,TRBV11-2,TRBD1
TGTGCCAGCAGCGTAAAGGCGGGGGCGCTAGGGGCTGAAGCTTTCTTT,CASSVKAGALGAEAFF,TRBJ1-1,.,TRBV9,.
TGTGCCAGCAGCCGGGGGAGAGGGGAGCTGTTTTTT,CASSRGRGELFF,TRBJ2-2,few,TRBV13,.
TGCGCCAGCAGTCCGGGACAGGGGAGAGACGGGGAGCTGTTTTTT,CASSPGQGRDGELFF,TRBJ2-2,.,TRBV23-1,TRBD1
TGTGCCAGCAGCTTGACTAGCGGGGAGAGCTCCTACGAGCAGTACTTC,CASSLTSGESSYEQYF,TRBJ2-7,.,TRBV7-2,TRBD2
TGCGCCAGCAGCCCAGGACTAGCGGGAACAGATACGCAGTATTTT,CASSPGLAGTDTQYF,TRBJ2-3,.,TRBV5-1,TRBD2
TGTGCCAGAAGCTTGGGGCAGGGGGCCACTAATGAAAAACTGTTTTTT,CARSLGQGATNEKLFF,TRBJ1-4,.,TRBV5-3,TRBD1
TGTGCCAGTAGTATCACCGGGTTAAACAATCAGCCCCAGCATTTT,CASSITGLNNQPQHF,TRBJ1-5,.,TRBV19,.
TGTGCCACCAGCTCACTCGGGGACACTGAAGCTTTCTTT,CATSSLGDTEAFF,TRBJ1-1,.,TRBV15,.
TGTGCCAGCAGTACCAGTCCGCACAGGGTAAGGACTGAAGCTTTCTTT,CASSTSPHRVRTEAFF,TRBJ1-1,.,TRBV6-2/TRBV6-3,.
TGTGCCAGCAGCTTGCCAGGTCAGCCCCAGCATTTT,CASSLPGQPQHF,TRBJ1-5,.,TRBV5-4,.
TGTGCCTGGAGTCAGGGGCTGGGTCAGCCCCAGCATTTT,CAWSQGLGQPQHF,TRBJ1-5,.,TRBV30,.
TGTGCCAGCTCACCTCAACCCGGGACAGGAGAAGGGGCCCTCCACTTT,CASSPQPGTGEGALHF,TRBJ1-6,.,TRBV18,TRBD1
TGTGCCAGCAGCTTGGGACAGGACTCTGGAAACACCATATATTTT,CASSLGQDSGNTIYF,TRBJ1-3,.,TRBV7-3,TRBD1